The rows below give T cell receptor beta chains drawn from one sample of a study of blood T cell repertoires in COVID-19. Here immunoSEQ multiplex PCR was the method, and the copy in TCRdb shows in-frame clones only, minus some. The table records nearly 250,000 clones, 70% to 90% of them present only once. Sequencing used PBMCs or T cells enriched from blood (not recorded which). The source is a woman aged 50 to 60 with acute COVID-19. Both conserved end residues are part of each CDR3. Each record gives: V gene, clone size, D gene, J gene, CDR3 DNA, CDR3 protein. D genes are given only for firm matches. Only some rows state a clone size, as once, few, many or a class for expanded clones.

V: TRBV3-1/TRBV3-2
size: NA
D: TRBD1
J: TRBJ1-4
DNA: TGTGCCAGCAGCCAAGGACAGGGGGCATGGACTAATGAAAAACTGTTTTTT
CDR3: CASSQGQGAWTNEKLFF

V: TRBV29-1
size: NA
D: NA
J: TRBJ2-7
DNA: TGCAGCGTTGAAGGGGCAGGGGCGCCCTACGAGCAGTACTTC
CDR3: CSVEGAGAPYEQYF

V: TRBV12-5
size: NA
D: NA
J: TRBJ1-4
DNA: TGTGCTAGTGGCTTTGGACAGTACAATGAAAAACTGTTTTTT
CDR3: CASGFGQYNEKLFF

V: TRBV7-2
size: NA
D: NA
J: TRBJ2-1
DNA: TGTGCCAGCAGCTTAAGTTTAGCCCAGGGTGTGGATGAGCAGTTCTTC
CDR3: CASSLSLAQGVDEQFF

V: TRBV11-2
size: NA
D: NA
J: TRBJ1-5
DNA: TGTGCCAGCAGCTCGGGGGTTAATCAGCCCCAGCATTTT
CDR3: CASSSGVNQPQHF

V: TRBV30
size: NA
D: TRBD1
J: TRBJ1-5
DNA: TGTGCCTGGAGTGGCCCCGCAGGGGGAAGCAATCAGCCCCAGCATTTT
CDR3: CAWSGPAGGSNQPQHF

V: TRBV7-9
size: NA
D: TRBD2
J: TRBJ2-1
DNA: TGTGCCAGCAGCCTCCGACTAGCGGGGGCCATCACTTCTCCCTATGAGCAGTTCTTC
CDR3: CASSLRLAGAITSPYEQFF

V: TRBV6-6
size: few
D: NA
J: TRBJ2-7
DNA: TGTGCCAGCAGACAGAATGGGGAGCAGTACTTC
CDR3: CASRQNGEQYF

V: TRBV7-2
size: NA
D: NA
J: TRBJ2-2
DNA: TGTGCCAGCAGCTTGGGCAAGAACACCGGGGAGCTGTTTTTT
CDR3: CASSLGKNTGELFF

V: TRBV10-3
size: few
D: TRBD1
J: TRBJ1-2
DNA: TGTGCCATCAGTACAGGACAGGGGGGATCCTATGGCTACACCTTC
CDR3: CAISTGQGGSYGYTF

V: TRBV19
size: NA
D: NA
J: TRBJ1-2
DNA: TGTGCCAGTAGTCCTCAACCACAGGTCTCTGGAGGCTACACCTTC
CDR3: CASSPQPQVSGGYTF